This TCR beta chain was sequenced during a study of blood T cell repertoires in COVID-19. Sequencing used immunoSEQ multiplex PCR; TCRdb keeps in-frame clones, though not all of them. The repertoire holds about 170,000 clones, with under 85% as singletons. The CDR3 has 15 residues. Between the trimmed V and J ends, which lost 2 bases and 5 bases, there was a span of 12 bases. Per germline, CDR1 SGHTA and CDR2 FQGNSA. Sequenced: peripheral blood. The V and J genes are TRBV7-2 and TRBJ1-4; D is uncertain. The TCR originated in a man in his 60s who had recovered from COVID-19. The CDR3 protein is CASSLRPQKNEKLFF. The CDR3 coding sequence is TGTGCCAGCAGCTTAAGGCCACAGAAAAATGAAAAACTGTTTTTT.